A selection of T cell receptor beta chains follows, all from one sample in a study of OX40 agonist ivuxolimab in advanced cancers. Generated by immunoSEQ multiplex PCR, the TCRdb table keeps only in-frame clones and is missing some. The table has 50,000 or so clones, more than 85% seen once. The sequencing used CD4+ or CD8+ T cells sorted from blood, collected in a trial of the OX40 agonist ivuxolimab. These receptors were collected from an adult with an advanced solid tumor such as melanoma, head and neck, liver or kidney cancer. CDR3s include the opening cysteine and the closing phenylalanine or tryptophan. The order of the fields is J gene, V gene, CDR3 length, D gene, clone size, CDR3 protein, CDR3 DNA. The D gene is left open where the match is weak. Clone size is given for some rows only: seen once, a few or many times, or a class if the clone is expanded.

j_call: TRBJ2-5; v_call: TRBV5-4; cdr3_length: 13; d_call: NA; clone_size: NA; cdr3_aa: CASSGDVQETQYF; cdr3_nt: TGTGCCAGCAGCGGGGACGTACAAGAGACCCAGTACTTC
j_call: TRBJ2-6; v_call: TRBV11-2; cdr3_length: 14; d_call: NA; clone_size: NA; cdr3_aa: CASSIGRRSNVLTF; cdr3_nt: TGTGCCAGCAGCATAGGCCGTAGGTCCAACGTCCTGACTTTC
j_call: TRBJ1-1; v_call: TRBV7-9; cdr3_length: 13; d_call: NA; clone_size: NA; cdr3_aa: CASSPGSLFGAFF; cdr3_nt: TGTGCCAGCAGCCCCGGATCCCTCTTCGGAGCTTTCTTT
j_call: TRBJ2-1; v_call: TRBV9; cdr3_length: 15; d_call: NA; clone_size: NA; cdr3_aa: CASSPDSFSYNEQFF; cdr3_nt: TGTGCCAGCAGCCCGGACAGCTTCTCCTACAATGAGCAGTTCTTC
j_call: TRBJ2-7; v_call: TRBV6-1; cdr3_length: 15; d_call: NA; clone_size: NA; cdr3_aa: CASSEFGLSSYEQYF; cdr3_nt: TGTGCCAGCAGTGAATTCGGGTTATCCTCCTACGAGCAGTACTTC
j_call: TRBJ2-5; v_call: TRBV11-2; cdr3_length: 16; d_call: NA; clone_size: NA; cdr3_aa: CASSSWVSTSEETQYF; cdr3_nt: TGTGCCAGCAGCTCATGGGTTTCGACCTCAGAGGAGACCCAGTACTTC
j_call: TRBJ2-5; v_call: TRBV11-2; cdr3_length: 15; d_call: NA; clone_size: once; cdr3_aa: CASSLAGTRSETQYF; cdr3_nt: TGTGCCAGCAGCTTAGCTGGGACACGTTCCGAGACCCAGTACTTC
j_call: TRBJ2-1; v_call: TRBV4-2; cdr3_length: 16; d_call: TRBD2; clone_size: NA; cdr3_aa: CASSLSAGSSYNEQFF; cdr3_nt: TGTGCCAGCAGCCTATCAGCGGGAAGCTCCTACAATGAGCAGTTCTTC
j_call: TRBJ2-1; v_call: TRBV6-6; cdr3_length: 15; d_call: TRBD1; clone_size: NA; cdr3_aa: CASSNRQGSYNEQFF; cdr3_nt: TGTGCCAGCAGTAACCGACAGGGGTCTTACAATGAGCAGTTCTTC
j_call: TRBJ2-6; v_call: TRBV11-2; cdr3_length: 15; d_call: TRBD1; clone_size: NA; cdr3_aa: CASPGTASGANVLTF; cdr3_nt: TGTGCCAGCCCCGGGACAGCCTCTGGGGCCAACGTCCTGACTTTC
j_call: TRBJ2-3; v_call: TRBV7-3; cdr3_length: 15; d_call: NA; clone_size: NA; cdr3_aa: CASSLVAYSTDTQYF; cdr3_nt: TGTGCCAGCAGCTTAGTTGCTTATAGCACAGATACGCAGTATTTT
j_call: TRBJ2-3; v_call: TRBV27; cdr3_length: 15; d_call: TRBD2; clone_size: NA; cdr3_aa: CASSSSGRDTDTQYF; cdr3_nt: TGTGCCAGCAGTTCAAGCGGGAGGGACACAGATACGCAGTATTTT
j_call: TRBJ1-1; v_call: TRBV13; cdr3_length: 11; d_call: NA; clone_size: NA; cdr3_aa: CASSANRKAFF; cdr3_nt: TGTGCCAGCAGCGCCAACAGGAAAGCTTTCTTT
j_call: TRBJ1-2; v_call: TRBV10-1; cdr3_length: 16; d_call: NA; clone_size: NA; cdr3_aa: CASSDRARAFNYGYTF; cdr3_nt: TGCGCCAGCAGTGATCGGGCCAGAGCATTTAACTATGGCTACACCTTC
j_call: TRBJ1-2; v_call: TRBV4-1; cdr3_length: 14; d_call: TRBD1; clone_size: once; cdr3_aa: CASSQAPGGFGYTF; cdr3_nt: TGCGCCAGCAGCCAAGCACCAGGGGGGTTTGGCTACACCTTC
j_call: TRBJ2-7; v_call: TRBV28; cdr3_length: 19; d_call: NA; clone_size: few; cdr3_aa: CASSRTVAPPPDRTYEQYF; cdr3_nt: TGTGCCAGCAGCCGGACCGTAGCTCCGCCGCCGGATAGGACCTACGAGCAGTACTTC
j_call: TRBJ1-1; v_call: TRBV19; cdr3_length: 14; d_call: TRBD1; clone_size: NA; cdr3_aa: CASSPTGGGTEAFF; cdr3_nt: TGTGCCAGTAGTCCAACAGGGGGAGGCACTGAAGCTTTCTTT
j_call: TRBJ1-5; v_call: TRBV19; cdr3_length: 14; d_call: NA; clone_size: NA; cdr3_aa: CASSVTGSGQPQHF; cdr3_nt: TGTGCCAGTAGTGTTACAGGGTCAGGTCAGCCCCAGCATTTT
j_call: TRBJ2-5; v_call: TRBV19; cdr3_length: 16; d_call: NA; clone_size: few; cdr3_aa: CASKDRLGLGEETQYF; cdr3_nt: TGTGCCAGTAAGGACAGGCTGGGACTAGGAGAAGAGACCCAGTACTTC
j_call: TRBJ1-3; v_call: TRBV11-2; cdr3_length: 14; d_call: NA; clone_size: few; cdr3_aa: CASSSPLEGNTIYF; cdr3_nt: TGTGCCAGCAGCTCGCCTTTAGAGGGGAACACCATATATTTT
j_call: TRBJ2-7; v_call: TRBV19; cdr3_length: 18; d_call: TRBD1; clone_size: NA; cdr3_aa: CASSIPRDRGYDSFEQYF; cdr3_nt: TGTGCCAGTAGTATCCCCCGGGACAGGGGATATGACTCCTTCGAGCAGTACTTC
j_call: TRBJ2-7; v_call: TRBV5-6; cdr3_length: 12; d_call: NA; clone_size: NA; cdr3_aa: CASSAGSREQYF; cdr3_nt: TGTGCCAGCAGCGCAGGATCGCGCGAGCAGTACTTC
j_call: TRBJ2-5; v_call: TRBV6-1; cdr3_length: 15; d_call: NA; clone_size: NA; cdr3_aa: CASSESVGVMETQYF; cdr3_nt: TGTGCCAGCAGTGAATCGGTAGGGGTAATGGAGACCCAGTACTTC
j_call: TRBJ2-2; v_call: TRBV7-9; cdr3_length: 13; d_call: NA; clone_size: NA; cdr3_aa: CASSSLNTGELFF; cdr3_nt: TGTGCCAGCAGCTCTCTAAACACCGGGGAGCTGTTTTTT
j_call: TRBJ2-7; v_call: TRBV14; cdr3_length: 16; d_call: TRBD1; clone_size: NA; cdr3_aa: CASSQVTGTGFYEQYF; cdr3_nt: TGTGCCAGCAGCCAAGTTACCGGGACAGGATTCTACGAGCAGTACTTC
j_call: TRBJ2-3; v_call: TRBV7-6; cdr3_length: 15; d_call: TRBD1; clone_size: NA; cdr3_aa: CASSFGTGWTDTQYF; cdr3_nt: TGTGCCAGCAGCTTCGGGACAGGATGGACAGATACGCAGTATTTT
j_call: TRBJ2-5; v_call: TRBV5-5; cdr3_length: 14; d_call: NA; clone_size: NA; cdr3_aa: CASSLSPGQETQYF; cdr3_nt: TGTGCCAGCAGCTTGTCCCCAGGCCAAGAGACCCAGTACTTC
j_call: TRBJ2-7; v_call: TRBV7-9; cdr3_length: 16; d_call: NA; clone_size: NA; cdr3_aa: CASSLVVGLLSYEQYF; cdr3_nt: TGTGCCAGCAGCTTAGTGGTCGGTCTACTCTCCTACGAGCAGTACTTC
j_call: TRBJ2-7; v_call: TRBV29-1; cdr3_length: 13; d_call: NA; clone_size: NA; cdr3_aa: CSVEGGEVHEQYF; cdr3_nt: TGCAGCGTTGAAGGGGGAGAAGTCCACGAGCAGTACTTC
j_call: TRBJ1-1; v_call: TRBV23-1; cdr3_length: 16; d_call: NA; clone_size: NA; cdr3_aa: CASSDGLRQFRTEAFF; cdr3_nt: TGCGCCAGCAGTGATGGTCTGAGGCAGTTTCGCACTGAAGCTTTCTTT
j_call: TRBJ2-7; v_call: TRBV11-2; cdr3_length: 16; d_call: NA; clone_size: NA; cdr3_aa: CASTLGAGTYEYEQYF; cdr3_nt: TGTGCCAGCACACTCGGAGCCGGGACTTACGAGTACGAGCAGTACTTC
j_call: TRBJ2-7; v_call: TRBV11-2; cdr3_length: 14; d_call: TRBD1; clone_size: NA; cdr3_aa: CASSRGQVAYEQYF; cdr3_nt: TGTGCCAGCAGCAGGGGACAGGTGGCCTACGAGCAGTACTTC
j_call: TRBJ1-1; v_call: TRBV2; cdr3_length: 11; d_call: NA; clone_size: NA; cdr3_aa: CASSSGTEAFF; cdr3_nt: TGTGCCAGCAGCTCTGGCACTGAAGCTTTCTTT
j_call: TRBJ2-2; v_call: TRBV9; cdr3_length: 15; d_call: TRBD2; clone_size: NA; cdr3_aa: CASSGLAENTGELFF; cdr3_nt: TGTGCCAGCAGCGGTCTAGCGGAGAACACCGGGGAGCTGTTTTTT
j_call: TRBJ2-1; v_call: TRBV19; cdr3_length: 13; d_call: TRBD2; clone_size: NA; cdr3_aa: CASSMLAANEQFF; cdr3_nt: TGTGCCAGTAGTATGCTAGCGGCGAATGAGCAGTTCTTC
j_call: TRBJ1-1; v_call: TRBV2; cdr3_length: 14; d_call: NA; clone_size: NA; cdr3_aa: CASSGLAGTPEAFF; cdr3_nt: TGTGCCAGCAGTGGTTTAGCAGGGACCCCTGAAGCTTTCTTT
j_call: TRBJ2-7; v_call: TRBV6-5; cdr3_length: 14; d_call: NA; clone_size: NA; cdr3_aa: CASSYSGTAYEQYF; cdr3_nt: TGTGCCAGCAGTTACTCAGGCACCGCCTACGAGCAGTACTTC
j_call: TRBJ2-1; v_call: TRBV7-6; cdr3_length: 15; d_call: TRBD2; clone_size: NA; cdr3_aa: CASSYEAGKGDEQFF; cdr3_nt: TGTGCCAGCAGCTACGAAGCGGGAAAGGGCGATGAGCAGTTCTTC
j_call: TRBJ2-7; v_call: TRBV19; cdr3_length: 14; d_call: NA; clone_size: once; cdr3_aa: CASSLASRGYEQYF; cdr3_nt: TGTGCCAGTAGCCTCGCGTCGCGGGGCTACGAGCAGTACTTC
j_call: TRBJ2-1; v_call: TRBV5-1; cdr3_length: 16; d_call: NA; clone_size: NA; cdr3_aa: CASSNNRASPLHEQFF; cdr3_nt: TGCGCCAGCAGCAACAACCGGGCTTCGCCCCTGCATGAGCAGTTCTTC
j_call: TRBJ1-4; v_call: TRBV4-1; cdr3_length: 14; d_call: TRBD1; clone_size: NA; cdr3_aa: CASSPGTGAKVLFF; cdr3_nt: TGCGCCAGCAGCCCCGGGACAGGGGCGAAAGTTCTGTTTTTT
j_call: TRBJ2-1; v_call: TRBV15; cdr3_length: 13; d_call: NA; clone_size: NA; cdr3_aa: CATNWGPGNEQFF; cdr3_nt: TGTGCCACCAACTGGGGCCCTGGAAATGAGCAGTTCTTC
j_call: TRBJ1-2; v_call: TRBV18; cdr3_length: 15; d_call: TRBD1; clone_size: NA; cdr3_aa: CASSPGQGEAYGYTF; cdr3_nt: TGTGCCAGCTCACCAGGGCAGGGGGAGGCCTATGGCTACACCTTC
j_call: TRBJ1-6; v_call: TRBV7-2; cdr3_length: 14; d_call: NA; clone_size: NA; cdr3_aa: CASSWGEGNSPLHF; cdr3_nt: TGTGCCAGCAGCTGGGGAGAGGGAAATTCACCCCTCCACTTT
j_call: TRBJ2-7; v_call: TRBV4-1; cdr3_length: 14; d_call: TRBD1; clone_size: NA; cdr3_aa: CASSQQTGQDEQYF; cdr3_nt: TGCGCCAGCAGCCAACAGACAGGGCAGGACGAGCAGTACTTC
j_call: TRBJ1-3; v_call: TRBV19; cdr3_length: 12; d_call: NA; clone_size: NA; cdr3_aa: CASTLSGNTIYF; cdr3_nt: TGTGCCAGTACCCTGTCTGGAAACACCATATATTTT
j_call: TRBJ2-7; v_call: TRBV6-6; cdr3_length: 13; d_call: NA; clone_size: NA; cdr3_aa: CASMDGVTYEQYF; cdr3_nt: TGTGCCAGCATGGACGGTGTGACCTACGAGCAGTACTTC
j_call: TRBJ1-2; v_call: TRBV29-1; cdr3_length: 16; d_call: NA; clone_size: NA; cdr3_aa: CSVEAGAGLANYGYTF; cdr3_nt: TGCAGCGTTGAAGCTGGGGCAGGGTTAGCTAACTATGGCTACACCTTC
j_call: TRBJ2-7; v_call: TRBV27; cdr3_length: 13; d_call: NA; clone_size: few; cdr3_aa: CASKTGTSTEQYF; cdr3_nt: TGTGCCAGCAAAACCGGGACCTCCACCGAGCAGTACTTC
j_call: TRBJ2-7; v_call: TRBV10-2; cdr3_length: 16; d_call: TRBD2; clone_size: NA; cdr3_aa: CASSEFLAGGAYEQYF; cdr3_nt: TGCGCCAGCAGTGAATTTCTTGCGGGAGGGGCCTACGAGCAGTACTTC
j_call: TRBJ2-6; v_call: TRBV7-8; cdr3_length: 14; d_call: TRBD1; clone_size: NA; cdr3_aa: CASSQGVWANVLTF; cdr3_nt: TGTGCCAGCAGCCAGGGGGTCTGGGCCAACGTCCTGACTTTC
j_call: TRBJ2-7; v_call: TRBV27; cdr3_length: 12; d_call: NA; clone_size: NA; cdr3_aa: CASGVQLYEQYF; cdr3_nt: TGTGCCAGCGGGGTCCAGTTATACGAGCAGTACTTC